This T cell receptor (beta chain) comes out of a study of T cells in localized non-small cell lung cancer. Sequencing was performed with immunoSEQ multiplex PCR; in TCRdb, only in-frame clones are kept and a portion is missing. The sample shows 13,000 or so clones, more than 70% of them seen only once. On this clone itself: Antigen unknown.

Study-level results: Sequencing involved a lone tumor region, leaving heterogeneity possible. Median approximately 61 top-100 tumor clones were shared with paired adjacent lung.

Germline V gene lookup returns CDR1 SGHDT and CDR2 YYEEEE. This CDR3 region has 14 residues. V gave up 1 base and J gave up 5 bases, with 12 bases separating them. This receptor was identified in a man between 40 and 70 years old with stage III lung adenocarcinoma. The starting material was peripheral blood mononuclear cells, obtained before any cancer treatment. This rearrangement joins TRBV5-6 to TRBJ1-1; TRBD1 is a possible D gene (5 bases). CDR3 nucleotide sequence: TGTGCCAGCAGCTTGCCAGGTGGGGGGACTGAAGCTTTCTTT. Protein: CASSLPGGGTEAFF.